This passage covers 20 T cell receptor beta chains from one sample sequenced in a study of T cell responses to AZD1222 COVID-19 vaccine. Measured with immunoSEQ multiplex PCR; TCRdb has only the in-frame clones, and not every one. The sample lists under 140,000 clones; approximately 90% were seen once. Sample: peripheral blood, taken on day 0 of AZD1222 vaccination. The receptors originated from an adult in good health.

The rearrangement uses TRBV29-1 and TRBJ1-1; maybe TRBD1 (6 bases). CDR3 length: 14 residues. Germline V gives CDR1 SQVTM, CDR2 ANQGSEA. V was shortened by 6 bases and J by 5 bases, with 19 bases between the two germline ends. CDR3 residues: CSVLKGGRGTEAFF. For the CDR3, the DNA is TGCAGCGTGCTAAAAGGGGGACGTGGAACTGAAGCTTTCTTT. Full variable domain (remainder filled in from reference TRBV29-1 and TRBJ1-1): SAVISQKPSRDICQRGTSLTIQCQVDSQVTMMFWYRQQPGQSLTLIATANQGSEATYESGFVIDKFPISRPNLTFSTLTVSNMSPEDSSIYLCSVLKGGRGTEAFFGQGTRLTVV.

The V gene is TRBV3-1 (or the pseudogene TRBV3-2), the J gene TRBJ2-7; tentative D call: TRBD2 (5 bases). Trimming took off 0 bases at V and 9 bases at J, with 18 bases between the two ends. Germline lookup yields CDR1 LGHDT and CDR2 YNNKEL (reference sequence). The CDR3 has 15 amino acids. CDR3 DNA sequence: TGTGCCAGCAGCCAAGATCTCGGACTCACCCTAGGGCAGTACTTC. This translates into CASSQDLGLTLGQYF.

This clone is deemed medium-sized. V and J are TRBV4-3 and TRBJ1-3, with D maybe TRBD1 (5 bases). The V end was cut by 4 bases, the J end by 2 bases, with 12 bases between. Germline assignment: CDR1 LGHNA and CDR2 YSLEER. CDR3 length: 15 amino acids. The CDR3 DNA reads TGCGCCAGCAGCCTACGACGGGACCCTGGAAACACCATATATTTT. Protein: CASSLRRDPGNTIYF.

In nucleotides, the CDR3 is TGTGCCAGCAGCTTAAACTGGTTGGGGGCGGAGGGCTACACCTTC. Translation: CASSLNWLGAEGYTF. The chain recombines TRBV7-3 with TRBJ1-2; tentatively, D is TRBD1 (6 bases). Trimming stripped 1 base from V and 8 bases from J, with 17 bases between. CDR3 length equals 15 residues. Germline-derived CDR1 and CDR2 are SGHTA and FQGTGA.

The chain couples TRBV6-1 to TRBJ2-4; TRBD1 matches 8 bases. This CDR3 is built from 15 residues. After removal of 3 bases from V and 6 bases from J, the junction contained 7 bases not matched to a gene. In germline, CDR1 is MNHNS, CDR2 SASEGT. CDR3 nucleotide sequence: TGTGCCAGCAGTGAGGCCCGGACAGGGCTAAACATTCAGTACTTC. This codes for CASSEARTGLNIQYF.

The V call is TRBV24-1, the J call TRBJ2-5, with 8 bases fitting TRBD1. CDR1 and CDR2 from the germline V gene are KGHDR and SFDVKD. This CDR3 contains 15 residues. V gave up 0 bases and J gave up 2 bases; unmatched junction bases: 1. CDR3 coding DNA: TGTGCCACCAGTGATTTGACAGGGGGACAAGAGACCCAGTACTTC. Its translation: CATSDLTGGQETQYF.

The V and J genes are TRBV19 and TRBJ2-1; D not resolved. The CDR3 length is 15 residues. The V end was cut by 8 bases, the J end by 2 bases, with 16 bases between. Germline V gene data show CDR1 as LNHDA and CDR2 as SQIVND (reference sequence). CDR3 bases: TGTGCCAGTCACGAACAGATTTCTGCCTACAATGAGCAGTTCTTC. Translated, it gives CASHEQISAYNEQFF.

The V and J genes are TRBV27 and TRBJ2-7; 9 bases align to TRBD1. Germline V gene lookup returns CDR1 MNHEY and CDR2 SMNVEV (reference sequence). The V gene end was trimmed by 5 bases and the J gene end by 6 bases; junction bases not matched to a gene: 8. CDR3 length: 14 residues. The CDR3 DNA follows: TGTGCCAGCAGTACGGGACAGGGATTGGGCGAGCAGTACTTC. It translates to CASSTGQGLGEQYF.

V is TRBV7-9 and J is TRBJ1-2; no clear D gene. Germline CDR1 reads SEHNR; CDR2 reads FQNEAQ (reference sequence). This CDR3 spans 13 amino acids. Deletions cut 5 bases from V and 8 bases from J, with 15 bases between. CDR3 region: CASSPQAWAGYTF. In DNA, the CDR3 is TGTGCCAGCAGCCCGCAGGCTTGGGCGGGCTACACCTTC.

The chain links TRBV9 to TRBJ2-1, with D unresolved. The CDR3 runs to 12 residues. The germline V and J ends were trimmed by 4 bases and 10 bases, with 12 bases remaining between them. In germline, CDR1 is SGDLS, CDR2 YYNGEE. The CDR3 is CASSPELGEQFF. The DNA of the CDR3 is TGTGCCAGCAGCCCAGAGTTAGGGGAGCAGTTCTTC.

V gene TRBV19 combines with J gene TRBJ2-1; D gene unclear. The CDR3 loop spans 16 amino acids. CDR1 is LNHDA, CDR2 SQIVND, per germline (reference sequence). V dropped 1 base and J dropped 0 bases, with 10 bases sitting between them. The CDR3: CASSIVFGSSYNEQFF. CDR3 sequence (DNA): TGTGCCAGTAGTATAGTTTTCGGCAGCTCCTACAATGAGCAGTTCTTC.

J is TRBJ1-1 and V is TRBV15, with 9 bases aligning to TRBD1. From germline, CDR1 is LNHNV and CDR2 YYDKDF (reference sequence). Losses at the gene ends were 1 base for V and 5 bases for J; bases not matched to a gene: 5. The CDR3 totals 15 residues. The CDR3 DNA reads TGTGCCACCAGCAGAGGGGACAGGGTCGCGACTGAAGCTTTCTTT. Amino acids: CATSRGDRVATEAFF.

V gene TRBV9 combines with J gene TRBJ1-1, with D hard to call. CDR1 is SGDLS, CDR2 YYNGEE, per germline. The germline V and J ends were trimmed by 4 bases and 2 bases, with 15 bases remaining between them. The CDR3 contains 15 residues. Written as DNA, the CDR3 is TGTGCCAGCAGCCCCCAGAATACACGTAACACTGAAGCTTTCTTT. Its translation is CASSPQNTRNTEAFF. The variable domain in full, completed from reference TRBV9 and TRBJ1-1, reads DSGVTQTPKHLITATGQRVTLRCSPRSGDLSVYWYQQSLDQGLQFLIQYYNGEERAKGNILERFSAQQFPDLHSELNLSSLELGDSALYFCASSPQNTRNTEAFFGQGTRLTVV.

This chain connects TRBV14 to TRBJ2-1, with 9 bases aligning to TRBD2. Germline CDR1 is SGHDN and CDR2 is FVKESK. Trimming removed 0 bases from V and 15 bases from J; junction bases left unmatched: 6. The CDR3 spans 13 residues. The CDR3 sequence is CASSQDSLAGPFF. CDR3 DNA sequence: TGTGCCAGCAGCCAAGATAGCCTAGCGGGGCCGTTCTTC.

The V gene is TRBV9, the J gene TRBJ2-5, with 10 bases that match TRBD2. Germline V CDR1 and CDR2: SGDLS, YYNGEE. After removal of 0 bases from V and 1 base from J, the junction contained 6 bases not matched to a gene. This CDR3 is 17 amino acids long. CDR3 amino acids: CASSVGVSGGPQETQYF. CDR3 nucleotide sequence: TGTGCCAGCAGCGTAGGGGTTAGCGGGGGGCCCCAAGAGACCCAGTACTTC.

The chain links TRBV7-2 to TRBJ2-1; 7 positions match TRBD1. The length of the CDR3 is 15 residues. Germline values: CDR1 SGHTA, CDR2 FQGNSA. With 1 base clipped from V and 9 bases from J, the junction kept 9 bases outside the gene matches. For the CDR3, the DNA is TGTGCCAGCAGCTTAGTTACACAGGGGTCGGGTGAGCAGTTCTTC. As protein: CASSLVTQGSGEQFF. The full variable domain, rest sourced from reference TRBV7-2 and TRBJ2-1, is GAGVSQSPSNKVTEKGKDVELRCDPISGHTALYWYRQSLGQGLEFLIYFQGNSAPDKSGLPSDRFSAERTGGSVSTLTIQRTQQEDSAVYLCASSLVTQGSGEQFFGPGTRLTVL.

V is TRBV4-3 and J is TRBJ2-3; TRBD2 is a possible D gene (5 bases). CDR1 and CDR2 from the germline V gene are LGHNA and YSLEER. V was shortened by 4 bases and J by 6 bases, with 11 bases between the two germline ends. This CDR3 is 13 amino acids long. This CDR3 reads CASSPTSFDTQYF. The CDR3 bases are TGCGCCAGCAGCCCAACTAGTTTCGATACGCAGTATTTT.

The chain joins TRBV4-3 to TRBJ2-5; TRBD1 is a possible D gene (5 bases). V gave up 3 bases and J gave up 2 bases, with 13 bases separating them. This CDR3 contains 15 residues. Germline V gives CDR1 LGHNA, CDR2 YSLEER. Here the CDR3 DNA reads TGCGCCAGCAGCCATACCCCCGACAGACAAGAGACCCAGTACTTC. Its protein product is CASSHTPDRQETQYF.

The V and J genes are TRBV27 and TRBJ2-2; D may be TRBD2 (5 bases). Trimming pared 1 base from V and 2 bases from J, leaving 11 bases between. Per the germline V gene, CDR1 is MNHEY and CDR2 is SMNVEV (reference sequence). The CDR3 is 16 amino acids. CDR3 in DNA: TGTGCCAGCAGTTTATATCCAGCGGTTAACACCGGGGAGCTGTTTTTT. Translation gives CASSLYPAVNTGELFF.

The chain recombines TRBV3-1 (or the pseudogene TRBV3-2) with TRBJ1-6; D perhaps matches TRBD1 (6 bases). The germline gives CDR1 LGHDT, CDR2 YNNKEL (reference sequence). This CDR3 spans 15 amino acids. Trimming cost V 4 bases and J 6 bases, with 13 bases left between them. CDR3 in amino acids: CASSRTGGSNSPLHF. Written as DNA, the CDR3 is TGTGCCAGCAGCCGGACCGGGGGCTCTAATTCACCCCTCCACTTT.